These T cell receptor beta chains were read from a single sample in a study of OX40 agonist ivuxolimab in advanced cancers. This table comes from immunoSEQ multiplex PCR, and its TCRdb copy is limited to in-frame clones, with some not included. The sample holds over 80,000 clones; 70% to 90% are singletons and the top ten take over 0.65%. This sample comprised CD4+ or CD8+ T cells sorted from blood, obtained in a trial of the OX40 agonist ivuxolimab. The origin of the receptors is an adult with an advanced solid tumor such as melanoma, head and neck, liver or kidney cancer. Both conserved end residues are part of each CDR3. Fields, in order: J gene, D gene, clone size, V gene, CDR3 protein, CDR3 DNA. A D gene is named only where the DNA matches it firmly. Expanded clones get a size class; other rows say once, few or many, or leave the size out.

TRBJ2-5 | . | . | TRBV7-9 | CASSLAAGWETQYF | TGTGCCAGCAGCTTAGCGGCAGGTTGGGAGACCCAGTACTTC
TRBJ2-1 | . | . | TRBV6-1 | CASSTDFYNEQFF | TGTGCCAGCAGTACAGACTTCTACAATGAGCAGTTCTTC
TRBJ2-3 | TRBD1 | . | TRBV15 | CATSRGQGTDTQYF | TGTGCCACCAGCCGCGGACAGGGAACAGATACGCAGTATTTT
TRBJ2-3 | . | many | TRBV2 | CASRGRGTDTQYF | TGTGCCAGCAGGGGGCGGGGCACAGATACGCAGTATTTT
TRBJ2-7 | TRBD2 | . | TRBV7-9 | CASSGTSGSYEQYF | TGTGCCAGCTCCGGGACTAGCGGCTCCTACGAGCAGTACTTC
TRBJ2-1 | . | few | TRBV7-2 | CASSPHQAGPSYNEQFF | TGTGCCAGCAGCCCACACCAAGCGGGCCCCTCCTACAATGAGCAGTTCTTC
TRBJ2-3 | . | . | TRBV5-1 | CASSLEFTDTQYF | TGCGCCAGCAGCTTGGAGTTCACAGATACGCAGTATTTT
TRBJ1-2 | . | . | TRBV9 | CASSVSPRPPRGGYTF | TGTGCCAGCAGCGTCTCCCCCCGGCCGCCCCGTGGTGGCTACACCTTC
TRBJ1-3 | . | . | TRBV25-1 | CASRGSGNTIYF | TGTGCCAGCAGAGGGTCTGGAAACACCATATATTTT
TRBJ2-2 | . | . | TRBV9 | CASSPGTVRAGELFF | TGTGCCAGCAGCCCTGGGACGGTGAGGGCCGGGGAGCTGTTTTTT
TRBJ2-3 | . | . | TRBV13 | CASSLREGAPTDTQYF | TGTGCCAGCAGCTTACGGGAGGGGGCCCCAACAGATACGCAGTATTTT
TRBJ2-3 | TRBD1 | . | TRBV5-1 | CASSLADRGRGDTQYF | TGCGCCAGCAGCTTGGCCGACAGGGGGAGAGGAGATACGCAGTATTTT
TRBJ1-5 | . | . | TRBV18 | CASSQGRSGQPQHF | TGTGCCAGCTCACAGGGACGGTCGGGCCAGCCCCAGCATTTT
TRBJ2-5 | . | . | TRBV6-7 | CASSYSPPPETQYF | TGTGCCAGCAGTTACTCTCCCCCCCCCGAGACCCAGTACTTC
TRBJ2-5 | . | . | TRBV29-1 | CSVGPLRGAQYF | TGCAGCGTTGGGCCCCTCAGGGGAGCCCAGTACTTC
TRBJ2-1 | . | . | TRBV27 | CASGSPRVSEQFF | TGTGCCAGCGGATCCCCGCGGGTCAGTGAGCAGTTCTTC
TRBJ1-4 | . | . | TRBV5-4 | CASSLGPGEKLFF | TGTGCCAGCAGCTTGGGTCCAGGGGAAAAACTGTTTTTT
TRBJ2-5 | TRBD1 | . | TRBV2 | CASRTGQGQETQYF | TGTGCCAGCAGAACCGGACAGGGCCAAGAGACCCAGTACTTC
TRBJ1-1 | . | . | TRBV7-9 | CASSPGSEAFF | TGTGCCAGCAGCCCAGGGTCTGAAGCTTTCTTT
TRBJ1-5 | TRBD1 | . | TRBV15 | CATGTGANQPQHF | TGTGCCACCGGGACAGGGGCGAATCAGCCCCAGCATTTT
TRBJ1-5 | . | few | TRBV19 | CASLGGRQPQHF | TGTGCCAGTCTTGGGGGCCGGCAGCCCCAGCATTTT
TRBJ2-5 | . | . | TRBV4-3 | CASSHSLAGQETQYF | TGCGCCAGCAGCCACTCACTCGCAGGCCAAGAGACCCAGTACTTC